This TCR beta chain was recorded in a study of OX40 agonist ivuxolimab in advanced cancers. CDR1 is LNHDA, CDR2 SQIVND, per germline (reference sequence). The CDR3 extends over 15 amino acids. Trimming pared 6 bases from V and 0 bases from J, leaving 14 bases between. The study sampled blood at baseline, cycle 4 day 1, and cycle 7 day 1. Overall study findings and caveats: Clones of CD4+ and CD8+ blood T cells grew by week 6 at doses of 0.1 to 3.0 mg/kg.

Libraries were prepared by immunoSEQ multiplex PCR; TCRdb keeps only in-frame clonotypes and omits some of them. The data contain tens of thousands of clones, around 81% of them singletons. On this clone itself: Its matching antigen is unknown.

Sequencing was performed on CD4+ or CD8+ T cells sorted from blood, taken in a trial of the OX40 agonist ivuxolimab. The genes are TRBV19 and TRBJ1-1; the D gene is possibly TRBD1 (5 bases). The source is an adult with an advanced solid tumor such as melanoma, head and neck, liver or kidney cancer. CDR3 coding DNA: TGTGCCAGTAGAATCCTCAGGGCGCTGAACACTGAAGCTTTCTTT. Protein sequence: CASRILRALNTEAFF.